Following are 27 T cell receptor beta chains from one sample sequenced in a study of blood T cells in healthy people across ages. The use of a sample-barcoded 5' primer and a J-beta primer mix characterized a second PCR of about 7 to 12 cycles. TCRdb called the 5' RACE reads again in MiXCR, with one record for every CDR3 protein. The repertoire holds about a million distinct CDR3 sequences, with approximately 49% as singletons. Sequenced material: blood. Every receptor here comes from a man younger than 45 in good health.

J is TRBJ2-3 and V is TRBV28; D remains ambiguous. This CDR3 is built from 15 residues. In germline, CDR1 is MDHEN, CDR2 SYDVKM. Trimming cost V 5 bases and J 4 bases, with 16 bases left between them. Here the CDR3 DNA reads TGTGCCAGCAGTCCCCTGCCGGGTCGAGCAGATACGCAGTATTTT. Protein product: CASSPLPGRADTQYF. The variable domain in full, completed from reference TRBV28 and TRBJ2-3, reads DVKVTQSSRYLVKRTGEKVFLECVQDMDHENMFWYRQDPGLGLRLIYFSYDVKMKEKGDIPEGYSVSREKKERFSLILESASTNQTSMYLCASSPLPGRADTQYFGPGTRLTVL.

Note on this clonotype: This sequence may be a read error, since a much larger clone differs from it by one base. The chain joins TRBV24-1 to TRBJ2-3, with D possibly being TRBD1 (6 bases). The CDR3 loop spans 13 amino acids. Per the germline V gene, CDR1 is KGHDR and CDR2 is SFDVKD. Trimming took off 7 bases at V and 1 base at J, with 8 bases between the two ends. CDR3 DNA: TGTGCCACCAGGAACAGGGGCACAGATACGCAGTATTTT. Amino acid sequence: CATRNRGTDTQYF.

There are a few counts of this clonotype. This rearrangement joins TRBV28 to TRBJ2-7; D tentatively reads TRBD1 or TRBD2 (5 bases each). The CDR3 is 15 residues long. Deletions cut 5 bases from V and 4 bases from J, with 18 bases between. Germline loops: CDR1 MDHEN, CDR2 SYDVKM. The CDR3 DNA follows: TGTGCCAGCAGTCCCGGGGCTCTGTCGGGATACGAGCAGTACTTC. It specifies CASSPGALSGYEQYF.

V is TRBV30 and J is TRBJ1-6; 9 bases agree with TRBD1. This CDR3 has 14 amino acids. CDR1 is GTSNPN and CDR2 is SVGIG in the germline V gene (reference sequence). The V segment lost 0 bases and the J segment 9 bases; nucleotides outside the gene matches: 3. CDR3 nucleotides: TGTGCCTGGAGTGTACAGGGGGCGAGTTCACCCCTCCACTTT. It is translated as CAWSVQGASSPLHF.

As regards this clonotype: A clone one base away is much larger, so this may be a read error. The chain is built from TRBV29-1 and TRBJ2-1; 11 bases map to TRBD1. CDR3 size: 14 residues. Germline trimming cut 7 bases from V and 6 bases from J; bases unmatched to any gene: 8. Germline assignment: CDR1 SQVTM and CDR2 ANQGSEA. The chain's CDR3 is CSGRGQGVTNEQFF. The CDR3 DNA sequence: TGCAGCGGGCGGGGACAGGGGGTGACCAATGAGCAGTTCTTC.

CDR3 DNA: TGTGCCAGCAGTTCATCCGGGGAGCTGTTTTTT. Encoded protein: CASSSSGELFF. V gene TRBV6-5 combines with J gene TRBJ2-2; D is ambiguous. The germline V gene encodes CDR1 MNHEY and CDR2 SVGAGI. Trimming removed 4 bases from V and 6 bases from J, with 3 bases in between. This CDR3 comprises 11 residues.

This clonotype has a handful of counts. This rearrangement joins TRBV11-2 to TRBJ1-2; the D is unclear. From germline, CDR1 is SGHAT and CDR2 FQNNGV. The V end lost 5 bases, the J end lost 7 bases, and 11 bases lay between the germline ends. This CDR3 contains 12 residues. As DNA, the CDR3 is TGTGCCAGCAGCGCAAGACACGGTGGCTACACCTTC. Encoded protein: CASSARHGGYTF.

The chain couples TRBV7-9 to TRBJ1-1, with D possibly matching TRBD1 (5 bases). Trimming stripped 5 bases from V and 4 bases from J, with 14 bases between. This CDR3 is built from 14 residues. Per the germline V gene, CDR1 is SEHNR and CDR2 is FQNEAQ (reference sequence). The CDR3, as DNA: TGTGCCAGCAGCCCCCTTGGTAGGGGCACTGAAGCTTTCTTT. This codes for CASSPLGRGTEAFF.

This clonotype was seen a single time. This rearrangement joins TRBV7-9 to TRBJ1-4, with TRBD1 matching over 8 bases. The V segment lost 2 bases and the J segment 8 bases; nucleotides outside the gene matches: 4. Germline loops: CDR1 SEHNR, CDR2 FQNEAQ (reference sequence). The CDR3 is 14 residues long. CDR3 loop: CASSLITGGEKLFF. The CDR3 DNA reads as TGTGCCAGCAGCTTAATAACAGGGGGAGAAAAACTGTTTTTT.

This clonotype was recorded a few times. The DNA for the CDR3 is TGTGCCAGCAGCCGCTACCTGGATACGCAGTATTTT. Its translation: CASSRYLDTQYF. The chain combines TRBV7-2 with TRBJ2-3; D is ambiguous. Germline V CDR1 and CDR2: SGHTA, FQGNSA. The CDR3 is made up of 12 amino acids. V dropped 5 bases and J dropped 6 bases, with 9 bases sitting between them.

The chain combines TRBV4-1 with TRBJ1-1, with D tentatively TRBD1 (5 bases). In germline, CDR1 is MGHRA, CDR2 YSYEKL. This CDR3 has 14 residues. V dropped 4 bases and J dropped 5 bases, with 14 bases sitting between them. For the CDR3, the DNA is TGCGCCAGCAGCCTAACTCGGGGGAGGACTGAAGCTTTCTTT. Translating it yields CASSLTRGRTEAFF.

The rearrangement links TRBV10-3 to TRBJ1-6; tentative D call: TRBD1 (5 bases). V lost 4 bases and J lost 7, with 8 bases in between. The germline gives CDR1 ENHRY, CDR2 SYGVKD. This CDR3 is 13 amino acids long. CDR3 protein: CAISGRQNSPLHF. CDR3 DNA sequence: TGTGCCATCAGTGGCAGACAGAATTCACCCCTCCACTTT.

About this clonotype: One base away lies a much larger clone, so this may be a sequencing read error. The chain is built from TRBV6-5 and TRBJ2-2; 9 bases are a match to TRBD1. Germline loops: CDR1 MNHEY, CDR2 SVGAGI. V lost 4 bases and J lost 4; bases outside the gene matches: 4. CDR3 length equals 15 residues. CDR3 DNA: TGTGCCAGCAGTTGGGGACAGGGTGCCACCGGGGAGCTGTTTTTT. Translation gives CASSWGQGATGELFF.

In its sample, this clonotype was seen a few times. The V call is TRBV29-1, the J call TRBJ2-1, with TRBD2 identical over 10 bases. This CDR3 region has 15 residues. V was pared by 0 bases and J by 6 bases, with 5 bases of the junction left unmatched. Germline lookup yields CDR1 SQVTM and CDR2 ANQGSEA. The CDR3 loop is CSVEEQSGGANEQFF. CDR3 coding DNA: TGCAGCGTTGAAGAACAAAGCGGGGGGGCCAATGAGCAGTTCTTC.

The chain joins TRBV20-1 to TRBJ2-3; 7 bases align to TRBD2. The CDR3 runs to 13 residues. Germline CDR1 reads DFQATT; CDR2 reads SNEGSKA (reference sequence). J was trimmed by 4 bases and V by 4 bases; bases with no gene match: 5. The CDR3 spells CSANREAADTQYF. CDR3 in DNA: TGCAGTGCTAACCGGGAGGCGGCAGATACGCAGTATTTT.

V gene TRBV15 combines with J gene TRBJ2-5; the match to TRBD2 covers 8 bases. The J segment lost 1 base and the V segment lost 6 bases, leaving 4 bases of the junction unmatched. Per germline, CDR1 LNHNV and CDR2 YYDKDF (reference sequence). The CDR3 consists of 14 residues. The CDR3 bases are TGTGCCACCAGTACAGCGGGAGTCCAAGAGACCCAGTACTTC. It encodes CATSTAGVQETQYF.

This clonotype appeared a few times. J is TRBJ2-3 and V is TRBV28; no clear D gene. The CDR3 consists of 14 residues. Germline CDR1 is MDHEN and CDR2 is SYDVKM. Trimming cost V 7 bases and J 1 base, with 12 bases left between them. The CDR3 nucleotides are TGTGCCAGCATATCGGGCCCTCGCACAGATACGCAGTATTTT. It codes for CASISGPRTDTQYF.

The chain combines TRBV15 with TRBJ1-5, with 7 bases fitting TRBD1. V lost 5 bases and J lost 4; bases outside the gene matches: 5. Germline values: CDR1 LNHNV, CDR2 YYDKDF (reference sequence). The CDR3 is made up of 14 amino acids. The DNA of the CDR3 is TGTGCCACCAGCGGACGACAGGGTAATCAGCCCCAGCATTTT. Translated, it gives CATSGRQGNQPQHF.

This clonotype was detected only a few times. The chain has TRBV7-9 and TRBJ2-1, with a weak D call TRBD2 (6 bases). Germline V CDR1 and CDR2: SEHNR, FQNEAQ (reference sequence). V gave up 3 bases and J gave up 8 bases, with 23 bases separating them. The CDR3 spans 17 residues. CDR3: CASSFPRLAHQNDEQFF. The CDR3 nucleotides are TGTGCCAGCAGCTTCCCCCGGCTAGCGCATCAAAACGATGAGCAGTTCTTC.

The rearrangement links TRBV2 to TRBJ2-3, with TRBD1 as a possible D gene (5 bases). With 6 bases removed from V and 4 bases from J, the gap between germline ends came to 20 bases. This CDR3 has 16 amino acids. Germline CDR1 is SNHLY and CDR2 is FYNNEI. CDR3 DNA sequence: TGTGCCAGCAGCCCCGACAGAGTGTCTGCCTCAGATACGCAGTATTTT. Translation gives CASSPDRVSASDTQYF.

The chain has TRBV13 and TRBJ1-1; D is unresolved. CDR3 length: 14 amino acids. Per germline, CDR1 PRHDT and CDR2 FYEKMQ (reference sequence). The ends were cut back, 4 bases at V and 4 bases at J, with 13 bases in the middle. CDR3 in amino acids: CASSSVGESTEAFF. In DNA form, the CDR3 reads TGTGCCAGCAGCTCCGTCGGGGAGAGCACTGAAGCTTTCTTT.

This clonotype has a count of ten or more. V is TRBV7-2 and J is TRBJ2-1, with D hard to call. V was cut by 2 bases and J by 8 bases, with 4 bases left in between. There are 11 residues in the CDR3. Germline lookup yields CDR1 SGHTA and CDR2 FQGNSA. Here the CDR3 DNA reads TGTGCCAGCAGCTTATTGTATGAGCAGTTCTTC. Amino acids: CASSLLYEQFF.

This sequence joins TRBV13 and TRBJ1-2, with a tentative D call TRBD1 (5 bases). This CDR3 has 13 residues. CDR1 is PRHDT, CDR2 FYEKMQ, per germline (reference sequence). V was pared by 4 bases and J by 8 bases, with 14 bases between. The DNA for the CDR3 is TGTGCCAGCAGCTGGAGGGGCGATGAGGGCTACACCTTC. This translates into CASSWRGDEGYTF.

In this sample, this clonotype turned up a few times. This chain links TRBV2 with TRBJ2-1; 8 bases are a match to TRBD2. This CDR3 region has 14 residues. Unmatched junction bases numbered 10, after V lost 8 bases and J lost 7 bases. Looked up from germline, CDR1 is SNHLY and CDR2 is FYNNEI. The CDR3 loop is CASREPGGANEQFF. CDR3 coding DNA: TGTGCCAGCCGGGAGCCCGGGGGGGCAAATGAGCAGTTCTTC.

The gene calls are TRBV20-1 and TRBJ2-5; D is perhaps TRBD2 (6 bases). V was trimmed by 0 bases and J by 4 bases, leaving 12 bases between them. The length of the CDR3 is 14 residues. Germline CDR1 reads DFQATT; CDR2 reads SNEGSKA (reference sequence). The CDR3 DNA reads TGCAGTGCTAGAGATTCGCGGGGATCAGAGACCCAGTACTTC. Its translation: CSARDSRGSETQYF.

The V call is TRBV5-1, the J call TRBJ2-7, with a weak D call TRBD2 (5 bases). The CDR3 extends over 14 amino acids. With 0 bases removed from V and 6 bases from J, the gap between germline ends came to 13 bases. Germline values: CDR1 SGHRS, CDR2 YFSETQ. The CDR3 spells CASSLARRGSEQYF. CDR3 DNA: TGCGCCAGCAGCTTGGCCAGGCGAGGGTCCGAGCAGTACTTC.

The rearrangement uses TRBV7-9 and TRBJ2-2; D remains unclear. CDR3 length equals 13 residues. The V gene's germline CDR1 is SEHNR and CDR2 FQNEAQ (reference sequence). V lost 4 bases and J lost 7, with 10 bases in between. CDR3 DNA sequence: TGTGCCAGCAGCTCCTCTGGCGGCGGGGAGCTGTTTTTT. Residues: CASSSSGGGELFF.